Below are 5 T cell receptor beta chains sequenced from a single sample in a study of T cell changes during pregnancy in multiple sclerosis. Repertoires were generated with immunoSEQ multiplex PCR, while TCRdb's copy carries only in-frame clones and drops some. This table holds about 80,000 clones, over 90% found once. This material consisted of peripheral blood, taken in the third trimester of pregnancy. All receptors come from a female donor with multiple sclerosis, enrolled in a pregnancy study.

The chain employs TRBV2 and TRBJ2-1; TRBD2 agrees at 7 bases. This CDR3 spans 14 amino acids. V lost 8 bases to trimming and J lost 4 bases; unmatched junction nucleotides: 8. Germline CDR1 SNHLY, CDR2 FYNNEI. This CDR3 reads CASEGGLGYNEQFF. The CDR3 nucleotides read TGTGCCAGCGAGGGCGGACTAGGTTACAATGAGCAGTTCTTC.

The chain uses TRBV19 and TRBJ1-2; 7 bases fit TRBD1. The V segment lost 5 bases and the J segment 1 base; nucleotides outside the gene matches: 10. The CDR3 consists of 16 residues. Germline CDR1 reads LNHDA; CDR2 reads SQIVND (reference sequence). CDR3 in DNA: TGTGCCAGTAGTGTACCACAGGGGCTCCTTAACTATGGCTACACCTTC. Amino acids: CASSVPQGLLNYGYTF.

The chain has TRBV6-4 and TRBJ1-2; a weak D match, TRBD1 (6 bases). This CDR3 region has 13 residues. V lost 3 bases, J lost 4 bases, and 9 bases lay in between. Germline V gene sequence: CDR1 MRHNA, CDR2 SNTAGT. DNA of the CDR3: TGTGCCAGCAGTGATGGGACACCCTATGGCTACACCTTC. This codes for CASSDGTPYGYTF.

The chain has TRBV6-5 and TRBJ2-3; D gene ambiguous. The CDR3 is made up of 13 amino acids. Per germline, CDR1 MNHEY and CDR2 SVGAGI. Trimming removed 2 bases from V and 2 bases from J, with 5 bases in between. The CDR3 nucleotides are TGTGCCAGCAGTTACGCAGACACAGATACGCAGTATTTT. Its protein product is CASSYADTDTQYF.

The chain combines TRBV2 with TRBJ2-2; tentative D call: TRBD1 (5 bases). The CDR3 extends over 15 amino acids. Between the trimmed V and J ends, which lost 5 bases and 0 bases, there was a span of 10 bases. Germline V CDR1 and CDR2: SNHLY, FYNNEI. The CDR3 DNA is TGTGCCAGCAGTAAGACAGCCGCGAACACCGGGGAGCTGTTTTTT. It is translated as CASSKTAANTGELFF.